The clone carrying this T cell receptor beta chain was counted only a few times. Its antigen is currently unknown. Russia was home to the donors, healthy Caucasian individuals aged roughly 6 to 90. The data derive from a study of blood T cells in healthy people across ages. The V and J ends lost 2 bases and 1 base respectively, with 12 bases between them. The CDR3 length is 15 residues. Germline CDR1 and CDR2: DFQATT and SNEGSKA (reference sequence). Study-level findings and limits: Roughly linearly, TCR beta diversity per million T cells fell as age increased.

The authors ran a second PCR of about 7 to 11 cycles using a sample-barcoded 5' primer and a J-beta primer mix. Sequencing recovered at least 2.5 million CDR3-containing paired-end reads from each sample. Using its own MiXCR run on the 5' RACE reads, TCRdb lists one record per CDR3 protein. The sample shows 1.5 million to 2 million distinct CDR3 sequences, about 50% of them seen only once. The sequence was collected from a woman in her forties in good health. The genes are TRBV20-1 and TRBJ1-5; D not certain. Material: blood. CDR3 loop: CSARTEDGSNQPQHF. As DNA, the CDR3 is TGCAGTGCTAGAACGGAGGACGGGAGCAATCAGCCCCAGCATTTT.